A selection of T cell receptor beta chains follows, all from one sample in a study of Ad26.COV2.S vaccination and SARS-CoV-2 variants. The protocol was immunoSEQ multiplex PCR, while the TCRdb copy is restricted to in-frame clones and leaves out a portion. The sample has more than 250,000 clones, roughly 86% seen once. This specimen consisted of peripheral blood, obtained in a trial of Ad26.COV2.S vaccine versus placebo. These receptors were obtained from a person between 18 and 65 years old who received the Ad26.COV2.S COVID-19 vaccine or a placebo. The CDR3 runs from the conserved cysteine through the conserved F or W. Each record gives: V gene, D gene, J gene, clone size, CDR3 protein, CDR3 DNA. A D gene is named only where the DNA matches it firmly. Clone size is stated in some rows and not others, as once, few, many or a class when expanded.

>TRBV6-2/TRBV6-3|.|TRBJ1-2|.
CASSYSTRRGSNYGYTF
TGTGCCAGCAGTTACTCAACCCGCAGGGGTTCTAACTATGGCTACACCTTC
>TRBV6-6|.|TRBJ1-2|.
CASSYVGSDLGYTF
TGTGCCAGCAGTTATGTTGGTTCTGACCTTGGCTACACCTTC
>TRBV29-1|TRBD1|TRBJ2-3|.
CSVAGTGGADTQYF
TGCAGCGTGGCCGGGACAGGGGGCGCAGATACGCAGTATTTT
>TRBV5-1|.|TRBJ1-1|.
CASSPFGNTEAFF
TGCGCCAGCAGCCCCTTTGGGAACACTGAAGCTTTCTTT
>TRBV19|.|TRBJ1-6|once
CASSIGTPYNSPLHF
TGTGCCAGTAGTATCGGGACACCCTATAATTCACCCCTCCACTTT
>TRBV6-5|TRBD1|TRBJ2-7|few
CASRGRDRGYEQYF
TGTGCCAGCAGGGGCCGGGACAGGGGGTACGAGCAGTACTTC
>TRBV7-8|.|TRBJ2-2|.
CASSLAQPSTGELFF
TGTGCCAGCAGCTTAGCTCAGCCTAGCACCGGGGAGCTGTTTTTT
>TRBV5-5|.|TRBJ1-6|.
CASSHGQINSPLHF
TGTGCCAGCAGCCACGGACAGATTAATTCACCCCTCCACTTT
>TRBV6-5|.|TRBJ2-5|.
CASSYSPGNVKTQYF
TGTGCCAGCAGTTACTCTCCAGGGAATGTGAAGACCCAGTACTTC
>TRBV6-5|TRBD1|TRBJ1-2|once
CASSYTGTGSYGYTF
TGTGCCAGCAGTTATACCGGGACAGGGTCCTATGGCTACACCTTC
>TRBV5-5|.|TRBJ2-5|once
CASGRMYQETQYF
TGTGCCAGCGGACGGATGTACCAAGAGACCCAGTACTTC
>TRBV13|.|TRBJ1-1|.
CASSLAGATEAFF
TGTGCCAGCAGCTTAGCAGGGGCTACTGAAGCTTTCTTT
>TRBV12-5|.|TRBJ1-1|.
CASGLGWRGKKIF
TGTGCTAGTGGTTTGGGGTGGCGAGGGAAAAAGATCTTT
>TRBV16|.|TRBJ1-1|.
CASSPGGDTEAFF
TGTGCCAGCAGCCCGGGGGGGGACACTGAAGCTTTCTTT
>TRBV1|.|TRBJ2-2|.
CTSSRRVGWNTGELFF
TGCACCAGCAGCCGGAGGGTAGGATGGAACACCGGGGAGCTGTTTTTT
>TRBV27|TRBD1|TRBJ1-1|.
CASSSGQGRTEAFF
TGTGCCAGCAGTTCGGGACAGGGGAGAACTGAAGCTTTCTTT
>TRBV27|.|TRBJ2-7|.
CASSLSSRPYEQYF
TGTGCCAGCAGTTTATCGAGTAGACCCTACGAGCAGTACTTC
>TRBV2|.|TRBJ2-3|.
CASMPSRRGDRTDTQYF
TGTGCCAGCATGCCCTCGCGACGAGGCGACCGCACAGATACGCAGTATTTT
>TRBV7-8|.|TRBJ2-5|.
CASSPRGGTQYF
TGTGCCAGCAGCCCAAGGGGGGGAACCCAGTACTTC
>TRBV2|.|TRBJ2-7|once
CASTLTGDEYF
TGTGCCAGCACCCTAACGGGGGACGAGTACTTC
>TRBV2|TRBD1|TRBJ1-4|.
CASRKRGQSTSNEKLFF
TGTGCCAGCAGAAAGAGGGGGCAGTCTACTTCTAATGAAAAACTGTTTTTT
>TRBV7-2|TRBD2|TRBJ2-1|.
CASSLNGRGEFRDEQFF
TGTGCCAGCAGCTTAAATGGGCGGGGGGAATTTAGGGATGAGCAGTTCTTC
>TRBV5-3|.|TRBJ1-1|.
CARSPRACNTEAFF
TGTGCCAGAAGCCCCAGGGCGTGTAACACTGAAGCTTTCTTT
>TRBV7-9|TRBD1|TRBJ2-2|.
CASSGRTGSTGELFF
TGTGCCAGCAGCGGTAGGACAGGGTCCACCGGGGAGCTGTTTTTT
>TRBV19|.|TRBJ1-6|.
CASSINRDSPLHF
TGTGCCAGTAGTATAAATAGGGATTCACCCCTCCACTTT
>TRBV29-1|TRBD1|TRBJ1-1|.
CSVVKGAGGNTEAFF
TGCAGCGTTGTAAAGGGGGCGGGCGGAAACACTGAAGCTTTCTTT
>TRBV28|.|TRBJ2-1|.
CASYNGPRGFF
TGTGCCAGCTATAACGGGCCCAGGGGGTTCTTC
>TRBV11-2|TRBD1|TRBJ1-2|.
CASTPDRGASGYTF
TGTGCCAGCACCCCCGACAGGGGCGCGTCCGGCTACACCTTC
>TRBV6-5|.|TRBJ1-5|.
CASSRIGAYNQPQHF
TGTGCCAGCAGTCGGATCGGGGCTTACAATCAGCCCCAGCATTTT
>TRBV9|TRBD1|TRBJ1-3|.
CASSVGTGGNTIYF
TGTGCCAGCAGCGTAGGGACAGGGGGAAACACCATATATTTT
>TRBV2|TRBD1|TRBJ1-3|.
CASSSGQVTGNTIYF
TGTGCCAGCAGTTCCGGACAGGTAACCGGAAACACCATATATTTT
>TRBV11-2|.|TRBJ1-2|.
CASSSIREEYGYGYTF
TGTGCCAGCAGCTCCATCCGGGAGGAGTATGGCTATGGCTACACCTTC
>TRBV19|TRBD1|TRBJ1-1|.
CASSDTGGVNTEAFF
TGTGCCAGTAGTGACACAGGGGGCGTGAACACTGAAGCTTTCTTT
>TRBV6-1|TRBD2|TRBJ2-5|few
CASSEASGGQETQYF
TGTGCCAGCAGTGAAGCTAGCGGGGGCCAAGAGACCCAGTACTTC
>TRBV7-8|.|TRBJ1-6|.
CASSFGGRGYNSPLHF
TGTGCCAGCAGCTTCGGGGGGCGCGGGTATAATTCACCCCTCCACTTT
>TRBV7-3|.|TRBJ2-3|.
CASSSRYTDTQYF
TGTGCCAGCAGCTCCAGGTACACAGATACGCAGTATTTT
>TRBV7-2|.|TRBJ2-3|.
CASSLDSGAVTDTQYF
TGTGCCAGCAGCTTAGACAGCGGAGCTGTCACAGATACGCAGTATTTT
>TRBV4-1|.|TRBJ1-5|.
CASSQENQPQHF
TGCGCCAGCAGCCAAGAGAATCAGCCCCAGCATTTT
>TRBV5-1|.|TRBJ1-1|.
CASSPRGENTEAFF
TGCGCCAGCAGCCCTAGGGGGGAAAACACTGAAGCTTTCTTT
>TRBV18|.|TRBJ2-5|.
CASSLRRGGPETQYF
TGTGCCAGCTCCCTCCGTAGAGGAGGGCCAGAGACCCAGTACTTC
>TRBV5-6|.|TRBJ1-5|once
CASSLDRAGTQHF
TGTGCCAGCAGCTTGGATCGGGCAGGAACCCAGCATTTT
>TRBV7-2|TRBD1|TRBJ2-7|few
CASSFGQGNYEQYF
TGTGCCAGCAGCTTTGGACAGGGGAACTACGAGCAGTACTTC
>TRBV30|.|TRBJ2-2|.
CACSGGGSYTGELFF
TGTGCCTGCTCTGGGGGGGGCTCGTACACCGGGGAGCTGTTTTTT
>TRBV10-3|.|TRBJ2-7|.
CAISESWGPNYEQYF
TGTGCCATCAGTGAGTCGTGGGGGCCTAACTACGAGCAGTACTTC
>TRBV11-1|.|TRBJ2-1|once
CASSLGGPSGEQFF
TGTGCCAGCAGCTTAGGCGGCCCCTCCGGCGAGCAGTTCTTC
>TRBV5-1|.|TRBJ2-3|.
CASSLASRRAGTDTQYF
TGCGCCAGCAGCTTGGCCTCTCGTCGGGCCGGCACAGATACGCAGTATTTT
>TRBV5-4|.|TRBJ1-2|.
CASRVTGGAYGYTF
TGTGCCAGCAGAGTGACGGGGGGCGCCTATGGCTACACCTTC
>TRBV30|.|TRBJ1-5|.
CAWSARENQPQHF
TGTGCCTGGAGTGCAAGGGAGAATCAGCCCCAGCATTTT
>TRBV5-6|.|TRBJ2-7|.
CASSPPRAVFSYEQYF
TGTGCCAGCAGCCCTCCGAGGGCGGTTTTCTCCTACGAGCAGTACTTC
>TRBV18|TRBD1|TRBJ2-7|.
CASSSGQGSSYEQYF
TGTGCCAGCTCATCGGGACAGGGGTCCTCCTACGAGCAGTACTTC
>TRBV6-5|.|TRBJ1-1|.
CASSYGGGTEAFF
TGTGCCAGCAGTTATGGGGGCGGCACTGAAGCTTTCTTT
>TRBV7-2|TRBD1|TRBJ1-2|.
CASSSQSQGTGGYTF
TGTGCCAGCAGCTCACAATCACAGGGGACGGGTGGCTACACCTTC
>TRBV6-6|TRBD1|TRBJ2-7|once
CASRGTGGDYEQYF
TGTGCCAGCAGGGGGACAGGGGGGGACTACGAGCAGTACTTC
>TRBV14|.|TRBJ2-2|.
CASSQEWASRYTGELFF
TGTGCCAGCAGCCAAGAATGGGCTAGCCGTTACACCGGGGAGCTGTTTTTT